The rows below give T cell receptor beta chains drawn from one sample of a study of blood T cell repertoires in COVID-19. Some clones are missing from TCRdb's copy, which holds only in-frame ones; the method was immunoSEQ multiplex PCR. Here the sample spans some 200,000 clones, more than 80% being singletons. The sample consisted of peripheral blood. These receptor sequences come from a woman aged 40 to 50 with COVID-19, enrolled during active disease. The CDR3 runs from the conserved cysteine through the conserved F or W. The D gene is left open where the match is weak. Clone size is stated in some rows and not others, as once, few, many or a class when expanded.

TRBD2	TRBV2	TRBJ2-1	once	CASRLSGTYNEQFF	TGTGCCAGCAGGCTAAGCGGGACCTACAATGAGCAGTTCTTC
TRBD1	TRBV4-1	TRBJ2-7	-	CASSQSTDRAYEQYF	TGCGCCAGCAGCCAGTCTACCGACAGGGCCTACGAGCAGTACTTC
-	TRBV5-8	TRBJ2-2	-	CASSLVRAGELFF	TGTGCCAGCAGCTTGGTCCGAGCCGGGGAGCTGTTTTTT
-	TRBV18	TRBJ2-3	-	CASSRTSSTDTQYF	TGTGCCAGCTCTCGGACTTCTAGCACAGATACGCAGTATTTT
-	TRBV3-1/TRBV3-2	TRBJ2-1	-	CASSQDVSGWYNEQFF	TGTGCCAGCAGCCAAGATGTAAGCGGGTGGTACAATGAGCAGTTCTTC
TRBD1	TRBV18	TRBJ1-2	-	CASSPILSQGARGYTF	TGTGCCAGCTCACCAATTCTAAGCCAGGGGGCGAGAGGCTACACCTTC
-	TRBV5-1	TRBJ2-1	-	CASSYGSYNEQFF	TGCGCCAGCAGCTACGGCTCCTACAATGAGCAGTTCTTC
TRBD2	TRBV3-1/TRBV3-2	TRBJ2-4	-	CASSRTWTSGGAKNIQYF	TGTGCCAGCAGCCGAACGTGGACTAGCGGGGGGGCAAAAAACATTCAGTACTTC
TRBD2	TRBV7-6	TRBJ2-3	-	CASRRGLAGGGSTDTQYF	TGTGCCAGTCGAAGGGGACTAGCGGGGGGAGGGAGCACAGATACGCAGTATTTT
TRBD1	TRBV7-3	TRBJ2-7	-	CASSPDRTSGEQYF	TGTGCCAGCAGCCCGGACAGGACCTCGGGAGAGCAGTACTTC
-	TRBV9	TRBJ1-3	once	CASSTLSGNTIYF	TGTGCCAGCAGCACCCTATCCGGAAACACCATATATTTT
TRBD2	TRBV7-8	TRBJ2-1	many	CASSVTALPGLDIHNEQFF	TGTGCCAGCAGCGTCACGGCGCTCCCGGGACTAGACATCCACAATGAGCAGTTCTTC
TRBD1	TRBV29-1	TRBJ2-7	-	CSAKTGTGVSEQYF	TGCAGCGCCAAAACCGGGACAGGGGTATCCGAGCAGTACTTC
-	TRBV29-1	TRBJ1-2	few	CSVEGSGFTNYGYTF	TGCAGCGTTGAAGGATCAGGGTTCACTAACTATGGCTACACCTTC
TRBD1	TRBV5-1	TRBJ2-2	-	CASRMTGVVSGGELFF	TGCGCCAGCCGAATGACAGGGGTGGTAAGCGGCGGGGAGCTGTTTTTT
-	TRBV2	TRBJ2-3	-	CATRVGWATDTQYF	TGTGCCACCCGAGTGGGCTGGGCCACAGATACGCAGTATTTT
-	TRBV25-1	TRBJ1-2	-	CASSAGGGYGYTF	TGTGCCAGCAGTGCCGGCGGCGGCTATGGCTACACCTTC
-	TRBV28	TRBJ2-7	-	CASNPPGGAYEQYF	TGTGCCAGCAACCCGCCGGGGGGCGCTTACGAGCAGTACTTC
-	TRBV5-6	TRBJ2-1	-	CASNEGWGPSNEQFF	TGTGCCAGCAACGAGGGTTGGGGGCCTTCCAATGAGCAGTTCTTC
-	TRBV12-3/TRBV12-4	TRBJ2-4	-	CASSLTRRNIQYF	TGTGCCAGCAGCTTAACACGGAGGAACATTCAGTACTTC
-	TRBV18	TRBJ2-1	few	CASSRSGTPLGNEQFF	TGTGCCAGCTCACGCTCCGGGACACCTCTAGGCAATGAGCAGTTCTTC
TRBD1	TRBV7-3	TRBJ1-2	few	CASKDGTDLTNYGYTF	TGTGCCAGCAAGGACGGGACAGATTTGACTAACTATGGCTACACCTTC
-	TRBV5-6	TRBJ2-3	-	CASSLPGPYSTDTQYF	TGTGCCAGCAGCTTGCCAGGGCCGTACAGCACAGATACGCAGTATTTT
-	TRBV2	TRBJ1-2	-	CASSLNTGYTF	TGTGCCAGCAGTTTGAATACAGGCTACACCTTC
-	TRBV18	TRBJ1-1	-	CASSPQTGNTEAFF	TGTGCCAGCTCACCACAGACAGGGAACACTGAAGCTTTCTTT
-	TRBV30	TRBJ1-1	-	CAWSTGTEAFF	TGTGCCTGGAGTACAGGGACTGAAGCTTTCTTT
-	TRBV28	TRBJ2-7	-	CASSLLGGGDRSSYEQYF	TGTGCCAGCAGTTTATTGGGTGGCGGGGACAGATCATCCTACGAGCAGTACTTC
-	TRBV7-9	TRBJ1-1	-	CASSLAAGNTEAFF	TGTGCCAGCAGCTTGGCCGCGGGGAACACTGAAGCTTTCTTT
-	TRBV11-2	TRBJ1-2	-	CASSLALVGYTF	TGTGCCAGCAGCTTAGCACTCGTGGGCTACACCTTC
-	TRBV2	TRBJ2-1	-	CANSRGRNSYNEQFF	TGTGCCAACTCAAGGGGCAGAAACTCCTACAATGAGCAGTTCTTC
-	TRBV6-2/TRBV6-3	TRBJ1-1	once	CASSNPGSAGTRGTEAFF	TGTGCCAGCAGCAACCCGGGAAGCGCCGGGACACGGGGCACTGAAGCTTTCTTT
-	TRBV6-5	TRBJ1-4	-	CASSYTGTSGSGKLFF	TGTGCCAGCAGTTACACTGGGACTTCGGGGTCAGGAAAACTGTTTTTT
-	TRBV2	TRBJ1-5	few	CASRYSNQPQHF	TGTGCCAGCAGATATAGCAATCAGCCCCAGCATTTT
TRBD1	TRBV28	TRBJ1-3	once	CASSAGSWTGEGNTIYF	TGTGCCAGCAGTGCCGGATCCTGGACAGGGGAAGGAAACACCATATATTTT
-	TRBV19	TRBJ2-1	-	CASSITSGGNEQFF	TGTGCCAGTAGTATCACGTCGGGCGGGAATGAGCAGTTCTTC
TRBD2	TRBV7-7	TRBJ2-5	-	CASTQAGGGQETQYF	TGTGCTAGCACCCAAGCTGGGGGGGGCCAAGAGACCCAGTACTTC
-	TRBV28	TRBJ1-5	-	CASSLETGNSNQPQHF	TGTGCCAGCAGTTTAGAAACAGGTAATAGCAATCAGCCCCAGCATTTT
-	TRBV4-2	TRBJ1-1	-	CASSQESSTPDHNTKDMNTEAFF	TGTGCCAGCAGCCAAGAATCCTCGACACCCGACCACAACACCAAAGACATGAACACTGAAGCTTTCTTT